These 5 T cell receptor beta chains were sequenced from one sample in a study of blood T cell repertoires in COVID-19 (dated by TCRdb to 2019 to 2021). The method was the immunoSEQ multiplex PCR assay. In TCRdb, the immuneACCESS table is reduced to in-frame sequences with V and J assigned. These tables do not hold every clone; where another copy was compared, an unresolved V gene accounts for under half, and the others remain unexplained. Here the sample has about 260,000 clones; nearly 90% occur a single time. The top ten clones comprise about 0.7% of the sample. Sequenced material: peripheral blood. The receptors were sampled from a human donor in a cohort sampled during active COVID-19.

The gene calls are TRBV6-5 and TRBJ1-1, with D unresolved. This CDR3 is built from 16 residues. Trimming cost V 3 bases and J 2 bases, with 16 bases left between them. CDR1 is MNHEY and CDR2 is SVGAGI in the germline V gene. The CDR3 nucleotides read TGTGCCAGCAGTTATAGCTGGTCGGTTACAAACACTGAAGCTTTCTTT. Its translation is CASSYSWSVTNTEAFF.

This chain links TRBV3-1 (or the pseudogene TRBV3-2) with TRBJ2-1; D may be TRBD1 (5 bases). V shed 6 bases and J shed 7 bases, with 10 bases lying between them. This CDR3 comprises 12 residues. Looked up from germline, CDR1 is LGHDT and CDR2 is YNNKEL (reference sequence). The CDR3: CASSHQGNEQFF. For the CDR3, the DNA is TGTGCCAGCAGTCACCAGGGTAATGAGCAGTTCTTC.

The chain joins TRBV20-1 to TRBJ1-2; TRBD1 agrees at 9 bases. Germline CDR1 reads DFQATT; CDR2 reads SNEGSKA (reference sequence). The CDR3 covers 15 residues. With 3 bases clipped from V and 5 bases from J, the junction kept 10 bases outside the gene matches. The CDR3 DNA follows: TGCAGTGCTAGTTTGAGACAGGGGGTGGATTATGGCTACACCTTC. Its translation: CSASLRQGVDYGYTF.

The chain links TRBV7-2 to TRBJ1-2, with D maybe TRBD1 (5 bases). This CDR3 comprises 15 residues. The V end was cut by 6 bases, the J end by 6 bases, with 20 bases between. Germline CDR1 and CDR2: SGHTA and FQGNSA. The CDR3 here is CASSYSQGSVNGYTF. Written as DNA, the CDR3 is TGTGCCAGCAGTTATTCCCAGGGAAGTGTTAATGGCTACACCTTC.

The chain combines TRBV18 with TRBJ1-5, with D perhaps TRBD1 (5 bases). The germline V gene has CDR1 KGHSH and CDR2 LQKENI. This CDR3 spans 15 amino acids. Trimming left V 3 bases short and J 9 bases short, with 18 bases between. The CDR3 bases are TGTGCCAGCTCACCCGCCGGGGGGTCCCCCTCGCCCCAGCATTTT. Protein product: CASSPAGGSPSPQHF.